This T cell receptor (beta chain) was profiled in a study of T cell repertoires in cytomegalovirus infection. CDR3 length: 11 residues. Germline V gives CDR1 SQVTM, CDR2 ANQGSEA. Trimming pared 5 bases from V and 3 bases from J, leaving 7 bases between. TCRdb reanalysed the reads using MiXCR and keeps one entry per CDR3 protein. Seen here are about 240,000 distinct CDR3 sequences, approximately 7% observed once, and the top ten hold under 7%. The clonotype originates from a human donor in good health (CMV status not recorded). Some clones in this sample may be carry-over from other donors' samples. The V gene is TRBV29-1, the J gene TRBJ1-2, with D uncertain. Material for sequencing was PBMCs. This chain's CDR3 is CSVPLYYGYTF. Here the CDR3 DNA reads TGCAGCGTTCCCCTCTACTATGGCTACACCTTC.